The following is a T cell receptor (beta chain) sequence with its context. With no exceptions, donors were healthy Caucasians. The entry originates in a study of identical twins. MiXCR was run by TCRdb on the 5' RACE reads, yielding one entry per CDR3 protein. The sample includes around 200,000 distinct CDR3 sequences, roughly a tenth of them seen just once. The TCR originated in a young woman in good health. The sequencing sample was made of memory (CD45RO+) T cells sorted from blood.

The CDR3 sequence is CASSSLLAGPREQYF. Here the CDR3 DNA reads TGTGCCAGCAGTTCTTTACTAGCGGGACCGCGAGAGCAGTACTTC. J is TRBJ2-7 and V is TRBV6-2 or TRBV6-3; TRBD2 agrees at 10 bases. V shed 4 bases, J shed 7 bases, and the junction held 10 bases outside the gene matches. Germline CDR1 MNHEY, CDR2 SVGEGT. The CDR3 contains 15 residues.